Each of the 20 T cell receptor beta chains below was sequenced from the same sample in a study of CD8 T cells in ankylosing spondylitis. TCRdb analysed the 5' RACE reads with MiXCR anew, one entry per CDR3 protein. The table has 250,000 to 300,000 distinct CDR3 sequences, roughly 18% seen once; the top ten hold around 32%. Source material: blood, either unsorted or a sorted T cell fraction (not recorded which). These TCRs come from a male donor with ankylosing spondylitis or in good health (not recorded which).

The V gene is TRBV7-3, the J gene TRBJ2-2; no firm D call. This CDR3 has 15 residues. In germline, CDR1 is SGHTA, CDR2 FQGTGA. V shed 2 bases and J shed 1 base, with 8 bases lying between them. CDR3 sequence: CASSLFGMNTGELFF. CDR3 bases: TGTGCCAGCAGCTTATTCGGAATGAACACCGGGGAGCTGTTTTTT.

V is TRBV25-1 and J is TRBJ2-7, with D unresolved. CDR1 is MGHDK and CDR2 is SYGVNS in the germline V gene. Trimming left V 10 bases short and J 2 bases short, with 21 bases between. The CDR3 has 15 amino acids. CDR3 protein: CATPPLGLWAYEQYF. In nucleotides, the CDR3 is TGTGCCACTCCACCTCTTGGGCTCTGGGCCTACGAGCAGTACTTC.

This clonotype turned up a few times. The CDR3 nucleotides read TGTGCCTGGAGGACAGGGGATTCCTACGAGCAGTACTTC. It translates to CAWRTGDSYEQYF. The chain employs TRBV30 and TRBJ2-7; TRBD1 aligns across 8 bases. Germline CDR1 and CDR2: GTSNPN and SVGIG (reference sequence). The CDR3 extends over 13 amino acids. After removal of 3 bases from V and 1 base from J, the junction contained 2 bases not matched to a gene.

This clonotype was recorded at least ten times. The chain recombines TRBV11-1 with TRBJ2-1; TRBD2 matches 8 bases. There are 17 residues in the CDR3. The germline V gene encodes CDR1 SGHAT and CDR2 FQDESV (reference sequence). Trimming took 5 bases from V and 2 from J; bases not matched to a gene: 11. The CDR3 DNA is TGTGCCAGCAGCCGCAACCTAGCGGGCGATACCTACAATGAGCAGTTCTTC. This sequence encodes CASSRNLAGDTYNEQFF.

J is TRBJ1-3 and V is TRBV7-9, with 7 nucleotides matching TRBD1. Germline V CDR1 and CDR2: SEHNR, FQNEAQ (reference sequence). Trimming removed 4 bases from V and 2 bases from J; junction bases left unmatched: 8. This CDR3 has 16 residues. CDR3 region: CASSYETGSPGNTIYF. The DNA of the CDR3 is TGTGCCAGCAGCTACGAGACAGGGAGCCCTGGAAACACCATATATTTT.

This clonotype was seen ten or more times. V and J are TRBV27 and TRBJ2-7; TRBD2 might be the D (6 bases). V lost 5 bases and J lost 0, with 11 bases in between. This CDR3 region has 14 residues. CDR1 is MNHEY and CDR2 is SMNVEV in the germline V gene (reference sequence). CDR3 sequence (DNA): TGTGCCAGCAGTGAAACTAGCCTCTCCTACGAGCAGTACTTC. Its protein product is CASSETSLSYEQYF.

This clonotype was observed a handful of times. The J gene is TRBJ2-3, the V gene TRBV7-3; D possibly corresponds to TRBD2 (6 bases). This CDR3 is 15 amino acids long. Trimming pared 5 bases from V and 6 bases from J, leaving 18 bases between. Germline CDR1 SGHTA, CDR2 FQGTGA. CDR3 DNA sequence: TGTGCCAGCAGCCCCGGCGGAGGGGCAGGTGATACGCAGTATTTT. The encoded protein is CASSPGGGAGDTQYF.

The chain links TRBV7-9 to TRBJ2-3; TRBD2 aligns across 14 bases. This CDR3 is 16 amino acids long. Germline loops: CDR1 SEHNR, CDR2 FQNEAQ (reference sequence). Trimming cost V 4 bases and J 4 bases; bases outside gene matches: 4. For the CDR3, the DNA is TGTGCCAGCAGCTCGGGACTAGCGGGGGTCCCAGATACGCAGTATTTT. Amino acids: CASSSGLAGVPDTQYF.

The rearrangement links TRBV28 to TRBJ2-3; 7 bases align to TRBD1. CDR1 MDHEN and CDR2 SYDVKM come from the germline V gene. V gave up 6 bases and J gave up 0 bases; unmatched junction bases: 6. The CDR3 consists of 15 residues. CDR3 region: CASSLQGFSTDTQYF. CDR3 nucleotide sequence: TGTGCCAGCAGCCTACAGGGGTTCAGCACAGATACGCAGTATTTT.

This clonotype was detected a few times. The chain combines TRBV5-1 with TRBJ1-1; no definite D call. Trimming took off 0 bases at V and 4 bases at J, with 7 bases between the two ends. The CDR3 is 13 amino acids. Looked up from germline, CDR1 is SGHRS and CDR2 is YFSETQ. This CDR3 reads CASSLVEGTEAFF. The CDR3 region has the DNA TGCGCCAGCAGCTTGGTAGAGGGCACTGAAGCTTTCTTT. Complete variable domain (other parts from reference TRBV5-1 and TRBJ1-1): KAGVTQTPRYLIKTRGQQVTLSCSPISGHRSVSWYQQTPGQGLQFLFEYFSETQRNKGNFPGRFSGRQFSNSRSEMNVSTLELGDSALYLCASSLVEGTEAFFGQGTRLTVV.

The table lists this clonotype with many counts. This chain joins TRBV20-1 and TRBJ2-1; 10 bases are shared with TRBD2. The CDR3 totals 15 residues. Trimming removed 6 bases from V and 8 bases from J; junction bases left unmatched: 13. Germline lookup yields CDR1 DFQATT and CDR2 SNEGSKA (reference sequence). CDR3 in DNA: TGCAGTGCCCCCCGGACTAGCGGCCGAGGAGATGAGCAGTTCTTC. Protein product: CSAPRTSGRGDEQFF.

The CDR3 sequence is CASSVEGLAGHYEQYF. CDR3 DNA sequence: TGTGCCAGCAGCGTAGAGGGACTAGCGGGGCACTACGAGCAGTACTTC. This chain joins TRBV9 and TRBJ2-7, with 13 nucleotides matching TRBD2. The CDR3 extends over 16 amino acids. V trimming: 0 bases; J trimming: 3 bases; junction bases outside the gene matches: 3. Germline CDR1 and CDR2: SGDLS and YYNGEE.

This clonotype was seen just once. This CDR3 reads CASSLLAGGRETQYF. In DNA form, the CDR3 reads TGTGCCAGCAGTTTACTAGCGGGAGGGCGAGAGACCCAGTACTTC. The chain carries TRBV12-3 or TRBV12-4 and TRBJ2-5, with 12 bases lining up with TRBD2. The CDR3 totals 15 residues. Unmatched junction bases numbered 2, after V lost 2 bases and J lost 4 bases.

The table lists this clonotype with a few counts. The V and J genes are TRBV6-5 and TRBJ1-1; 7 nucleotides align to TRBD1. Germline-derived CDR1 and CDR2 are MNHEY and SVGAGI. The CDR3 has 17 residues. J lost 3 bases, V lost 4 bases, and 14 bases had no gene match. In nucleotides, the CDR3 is TGTGCCAGCAGTTCCGACAGGGTAGGGGAGGGGTACACTGAAGCTTTCTTT. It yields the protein CASSSDRVGEGYTEAFF.

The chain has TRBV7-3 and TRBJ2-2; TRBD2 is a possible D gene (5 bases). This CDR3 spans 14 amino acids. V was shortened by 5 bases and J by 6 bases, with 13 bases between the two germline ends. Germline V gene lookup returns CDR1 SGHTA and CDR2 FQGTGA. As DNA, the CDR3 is TGTGCCAGCAGCCCCCCACCGGGATCCGGGGAGCTGTTTTTT. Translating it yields CASSPPPGSGELFF. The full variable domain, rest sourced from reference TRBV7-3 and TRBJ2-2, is GAGVSQTPSNKVTEKGKYVELRCDPISGHTALYWYRQSLGQGPEFLIYFQGTGAADDSGLPNDRFFAVRPEGSVSTLKIQRTERGDSAVYLCASSPPPGSGELFFGEGSRLTVL.

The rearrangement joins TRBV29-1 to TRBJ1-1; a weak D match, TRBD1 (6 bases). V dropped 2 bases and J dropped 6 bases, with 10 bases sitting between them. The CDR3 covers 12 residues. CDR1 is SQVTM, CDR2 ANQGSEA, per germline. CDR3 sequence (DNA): TGCAGCGTTGAACTACAGGGCCCTGAAGCTTTCTTT. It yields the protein CSVELQGPEAFF.

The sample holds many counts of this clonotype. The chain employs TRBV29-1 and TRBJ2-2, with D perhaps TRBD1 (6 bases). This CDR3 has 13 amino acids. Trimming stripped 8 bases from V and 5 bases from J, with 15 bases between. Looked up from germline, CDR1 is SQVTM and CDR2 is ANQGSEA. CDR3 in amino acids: CSYRTGPTGELFF. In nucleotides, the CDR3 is TGCAGCTATAGAACAGGGCCAACCGGGGAGCTGTTTTTT.

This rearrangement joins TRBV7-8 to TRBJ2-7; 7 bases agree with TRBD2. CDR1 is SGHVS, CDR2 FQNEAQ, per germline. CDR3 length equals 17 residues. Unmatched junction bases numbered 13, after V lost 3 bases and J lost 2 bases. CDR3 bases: TGTGCCAGCAGCTTTGCGGCGAGGGCTAGCGGAACCTACGAGCAGTACTTC. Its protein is CASSFAARASGTYEQYF.

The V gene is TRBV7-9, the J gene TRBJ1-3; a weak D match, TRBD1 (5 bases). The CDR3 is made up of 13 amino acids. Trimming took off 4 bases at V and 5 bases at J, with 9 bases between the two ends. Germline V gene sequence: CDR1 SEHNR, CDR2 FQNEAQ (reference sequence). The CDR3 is CASSSGLRNTIYF. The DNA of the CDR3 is TGTGCCAGCAGCTCGGGACTGAGAAACACCATATATTTT.

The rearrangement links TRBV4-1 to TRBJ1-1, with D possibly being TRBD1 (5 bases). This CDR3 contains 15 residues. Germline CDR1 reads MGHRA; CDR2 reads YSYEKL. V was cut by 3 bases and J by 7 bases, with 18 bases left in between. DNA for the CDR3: TGCGCCAGCAGCCACACTCCCAGGGAAGGGGTTGAAGCTTTCTTT. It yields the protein CASSHTPREGVEAFF.